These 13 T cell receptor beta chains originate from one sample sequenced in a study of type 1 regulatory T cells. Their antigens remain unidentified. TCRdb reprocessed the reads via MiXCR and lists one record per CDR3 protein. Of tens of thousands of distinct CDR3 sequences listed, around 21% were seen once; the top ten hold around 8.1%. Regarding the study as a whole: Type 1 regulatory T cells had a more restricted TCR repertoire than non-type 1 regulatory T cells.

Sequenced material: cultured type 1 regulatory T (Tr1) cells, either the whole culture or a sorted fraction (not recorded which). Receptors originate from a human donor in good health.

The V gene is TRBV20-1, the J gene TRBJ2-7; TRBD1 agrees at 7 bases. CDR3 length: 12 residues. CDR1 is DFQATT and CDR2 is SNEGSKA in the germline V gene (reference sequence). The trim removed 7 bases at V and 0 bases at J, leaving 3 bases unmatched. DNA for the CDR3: TGCAGTGGGGACAGCAACTCCTACGAGCAGTACTTC. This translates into CSGDSNSYEQYF.

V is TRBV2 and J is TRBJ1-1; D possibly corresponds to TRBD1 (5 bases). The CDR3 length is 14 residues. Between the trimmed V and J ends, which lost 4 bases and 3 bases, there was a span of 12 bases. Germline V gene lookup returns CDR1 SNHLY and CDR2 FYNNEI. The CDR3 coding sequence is TGTGCCAGCAGTGTTGGGGGGAGCTACACTGAAGCTTTCTTT. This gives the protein CASSVGGSYTEAFF.

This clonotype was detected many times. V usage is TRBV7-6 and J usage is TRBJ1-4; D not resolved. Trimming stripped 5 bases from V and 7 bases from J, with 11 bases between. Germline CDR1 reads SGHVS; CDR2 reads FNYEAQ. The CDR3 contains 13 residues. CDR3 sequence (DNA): TGTGCCAGCAGCCGAGGGCCGGGTGAAAAACTGTTTTTT. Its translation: CASSRGPGEKLFF.

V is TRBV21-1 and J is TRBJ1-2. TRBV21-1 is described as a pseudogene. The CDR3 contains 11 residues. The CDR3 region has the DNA TGTGCCAGCAAACATTGGGGTGGCTACACCTTC. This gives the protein CASKHWGGYTF.

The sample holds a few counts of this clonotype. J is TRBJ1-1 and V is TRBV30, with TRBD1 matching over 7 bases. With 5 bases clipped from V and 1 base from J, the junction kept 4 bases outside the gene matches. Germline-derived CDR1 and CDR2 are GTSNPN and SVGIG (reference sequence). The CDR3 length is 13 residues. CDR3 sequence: CAWQGGRNTEAFF. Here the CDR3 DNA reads TGTGCCTGGCAGGGGGGGAGGAACACTGAAGCTTTCTTT.

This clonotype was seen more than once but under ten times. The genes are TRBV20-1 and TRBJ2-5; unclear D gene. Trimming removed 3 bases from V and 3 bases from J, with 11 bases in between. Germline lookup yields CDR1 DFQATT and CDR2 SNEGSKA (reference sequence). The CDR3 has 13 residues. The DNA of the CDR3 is TGCAGTGCTAGGGTCCCGGGCAAAGAGACCCAGTACTTC. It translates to CSARVPGKETQYF.

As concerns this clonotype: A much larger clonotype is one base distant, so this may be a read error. The CDR3 here is CTITPRENTEAFF. CDR3 nucleotide sequence: TGTACCATCACTCCGCGGGAGAACACTGAAGCTTTCTTT. The chain couples TRBV10-3 to TRBJ1-1; D call uncertain. The CDR3 is 13 residues long. Germline loops: CDR1 ENHRY, CDR2 SYGVKD.

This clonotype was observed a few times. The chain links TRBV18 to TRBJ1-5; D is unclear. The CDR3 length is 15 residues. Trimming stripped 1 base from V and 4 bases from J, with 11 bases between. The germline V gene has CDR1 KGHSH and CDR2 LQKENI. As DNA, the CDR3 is TGTGCCAGCTCACCACTTAAGGGTTCGAATCAGCCCCAGCATTTT. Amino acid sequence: CASSPLKGSNQPQHF.

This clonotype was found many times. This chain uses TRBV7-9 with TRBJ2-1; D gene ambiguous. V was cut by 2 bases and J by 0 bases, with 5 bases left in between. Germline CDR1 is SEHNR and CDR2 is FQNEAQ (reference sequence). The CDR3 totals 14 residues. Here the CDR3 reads CASSLLSSYNEQFF. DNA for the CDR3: TGTGCCAGCAGCTTACTAAGCTCCTACAATGAGCAGTTCTTC.

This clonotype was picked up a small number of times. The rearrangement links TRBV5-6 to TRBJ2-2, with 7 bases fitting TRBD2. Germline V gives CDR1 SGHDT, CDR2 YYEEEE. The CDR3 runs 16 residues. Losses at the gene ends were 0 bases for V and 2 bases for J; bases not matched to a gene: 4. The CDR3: CASSLGLAANTGELFF. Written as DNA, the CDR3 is TGTGCCAGCAGCTTGGGGCTAGCGGCAAACACCGGGGAGCTGTTTTTT.

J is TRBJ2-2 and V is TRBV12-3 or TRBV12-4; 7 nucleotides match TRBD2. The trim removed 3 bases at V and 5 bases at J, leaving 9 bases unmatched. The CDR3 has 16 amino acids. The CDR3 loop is CASSLRRTRRTGELFF. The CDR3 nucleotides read TGTGCCAGCAGTTTGCGCCGGACTAGGAGAACCGGGGAGCTGTTTTTT.

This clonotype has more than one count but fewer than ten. The chain's CDR3 is CASSWGARSSYNEQFF. The CDR3 bases are TGTGCCAGCAGCTGGGGGGCCAGGAGCTCCTACAATGAGCAGTTCTTC. This chain uses TRBV5-4 with TRBJ2-1; either TRBD1 or TRBD2 may fit D (6 bases each). Looked up from germline, CDR1 is SGHNT and CDR2 is YYREEE (reference sequence). The ends were cut back, 3 bases at V and 0 bases at J, with 13 bases in the middle. This CDR3 is built from 16 residues.

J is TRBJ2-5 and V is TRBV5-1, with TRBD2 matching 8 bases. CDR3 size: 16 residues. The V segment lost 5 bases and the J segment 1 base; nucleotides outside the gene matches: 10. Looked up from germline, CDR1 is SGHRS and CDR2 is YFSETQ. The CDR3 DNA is TGCGCCAGCAGTCCAGGACTAGCCCTATTCCAAGAGACCCAGTACTTC. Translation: CASSPGLALFQETQYF. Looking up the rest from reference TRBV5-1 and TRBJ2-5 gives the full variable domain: KAGVTQTPRYLIKTRGQQVTLSCSPISGHRSVSWYQQTPGQGLQFLFEYFSETQRNKGNFPGRFSGRQFSNSRSEMNVSTLELGDSALYLCASSPGLALFQETQYFGPGTRLLVL.